This T cell receptor (beta chain) was sequenced during a study of blood T cell repertoires in COVID-19. Study at large: Sample material is recorded as cDNA or gDNA derived from T cells, B-cell-depleted T cells, or PBMCs.

In this sample, this clone turned up a few times. The CDR3 is 14 amino acids. Germline CDR1 reads SGHVS; CDR2 reads FQNEAQ. The germline V and J ends were trimmed by 4 bases and 6 bases, with 10 bases remaining between them. TCRdb's copy holds only in-frame clones and misses some; the assay was immunoSEQ multiplex PCR. The top ten clones hold roughly 11% of a sample with some 320,000 clones, roughly 89% of them seen once. This chain links TRBV7-8 with TRBJ1-6; D remains unclear. The sequenced sample was peripheral blood. The clonotype originates from a woman in her thirties with COVID-19, enrolled during active disease. CDR3 amino acids: CASSSTRGNSPLHF. CDR3 sequence (DNA): TGTGCCAGCAGCTCCACCCGGGGTAATTCACCCCTCCACTTT.